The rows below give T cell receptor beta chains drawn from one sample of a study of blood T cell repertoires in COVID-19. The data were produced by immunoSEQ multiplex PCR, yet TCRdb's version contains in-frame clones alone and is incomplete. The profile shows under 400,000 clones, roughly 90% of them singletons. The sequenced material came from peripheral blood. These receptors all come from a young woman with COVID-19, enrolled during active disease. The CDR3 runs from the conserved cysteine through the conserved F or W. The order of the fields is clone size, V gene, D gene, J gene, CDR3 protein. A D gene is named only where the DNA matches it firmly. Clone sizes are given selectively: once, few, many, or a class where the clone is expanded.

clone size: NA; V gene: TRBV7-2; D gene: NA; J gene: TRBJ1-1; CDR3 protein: CASSRGWARDGAFF
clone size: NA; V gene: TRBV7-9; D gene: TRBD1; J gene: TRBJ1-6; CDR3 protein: CASSSRTGGDGNSPLHF
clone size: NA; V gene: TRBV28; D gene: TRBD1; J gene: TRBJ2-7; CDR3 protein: CASSWGTGHHEQYF
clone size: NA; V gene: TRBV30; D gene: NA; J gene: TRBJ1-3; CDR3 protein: CAWRREYGNTIYF
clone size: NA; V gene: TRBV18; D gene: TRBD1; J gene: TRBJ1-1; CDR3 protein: CASSPGQGGWGTEAFF
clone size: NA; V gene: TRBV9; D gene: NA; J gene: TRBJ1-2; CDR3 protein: CASSVSGNRATNYRNGYTF
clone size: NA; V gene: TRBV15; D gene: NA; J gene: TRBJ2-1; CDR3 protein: CATSRDKGSYNEQFF
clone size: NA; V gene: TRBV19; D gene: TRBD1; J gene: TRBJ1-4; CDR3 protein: CASSPGQRIATNEKLFF
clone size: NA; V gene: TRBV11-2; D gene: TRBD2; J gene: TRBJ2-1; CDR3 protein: CASSPIGGGNEQFF
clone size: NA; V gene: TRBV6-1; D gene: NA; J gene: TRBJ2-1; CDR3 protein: CASSEYWGINEQFF
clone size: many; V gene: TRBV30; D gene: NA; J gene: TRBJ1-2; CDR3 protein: CAWDSTSAKYGYTF
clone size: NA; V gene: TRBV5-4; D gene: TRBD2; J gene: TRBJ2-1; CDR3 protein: CASSKTSGTTYNEQFF
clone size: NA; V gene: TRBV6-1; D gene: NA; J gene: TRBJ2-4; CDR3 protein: CASSESNGAKNIQYF
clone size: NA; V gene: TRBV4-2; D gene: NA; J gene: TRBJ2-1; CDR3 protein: CASSQDQDYLLWNEQFF
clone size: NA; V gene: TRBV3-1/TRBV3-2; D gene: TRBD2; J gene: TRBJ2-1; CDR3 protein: CASSQESMSGRTLYNEQFF
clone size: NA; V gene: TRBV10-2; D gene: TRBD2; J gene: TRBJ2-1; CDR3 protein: CASMRSGRAGEQFF
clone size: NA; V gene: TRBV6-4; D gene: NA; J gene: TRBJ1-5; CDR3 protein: CASSEQYNAQPQHF